These 5 T cell receptor beta chains share one sample of origin, sequenced in a study of T-cell reconstitution after alpha-beta-depleted transplantation in children. Unique molecular identifiers were used in preparing the TCRbeta library. TCRdb reanalysed the PCR reads using MiXCR and keeps one entry per CDR3 protein. The sample records fewer than 1 million distinct CDR3 sequences, about 16% being singletons. The source was PBMCs, mostly from graft donor cells, collected 360 days after TCRalphabeta/CD19-depleted stem cell transplant. The receptor set was obtained from a male patient between 5 and 17 years old who had a stem cell transplant for acute lymphoblastic leukemia, so the T cells may come from the graft donor.

The chain recombines TRBV5-5 with TRBJ2-7, with 9 nucleotides matching TRBD1. The CDR3 covers 15 residues. Germline CDR1 SGHKS, CDR2 YYEKEE (reference sequence). The V segment lost 5 bases and the J segment 7 bases; nucleotides outside the gene matches: 13. CDR3 sequence: CASSFGQGRQREQYF. The CDR3 DNA sequence: TGTGCCAGCAGTTTTGGACAGGGGAGACAGAGGGAGCAGTACTTC.

CDR3 loop: CASSFGDRGLYEQYF. CDR3 coding DNA: TGCGCCAGCAGCTTTGGTGACAGGGGGCTCTACGAGCAGTACTTC. V usage is TRBV5-1 and J usage is TRBJ2-7; TRBD1 matches 10 bases. From germline, CDR1 is SGHRS and CDR2 YFSETQ. Trimming cost V 2 bases and J 3 bases; bases outside gene matches: 5. CDR3 length: 15 amino acids.

This clonotype showed up just a few times. This chain uses TRBV5-1 with TRBJ2-7; 8 bases fit TRBD1. The CDR3 has 15 amino acids. From germline, CDR1 is SGHRS and CDR2 YFSETQ. V was pared by 4 bases and J by 2 bases, with 8 bases of the junction left unmatched. CDR3 in amino acids: CASSNTSTGAYEQYF. The CDR3 DNA reads as TGCGCCAGCAGCAATACCTCGACAGGGGCCTACGAGCAGTACTTC.

CDR3 in DNA: TGTGCCAGCAGTGAAACCCGTGAAGGATATTTATCCTACGAGCAGTACTTC. Its protein is CASSETREGYLSYEQYF. The chain carries TRBV2 and TRBJ2-7; unclear D gene. This CDR3 region has 17 residues. V was cut by 2 bases and J by 1 base, with 18 bases left in between. CDR1 is SNHLY, CDR2 FYNNEI, per germline.

This clonotype appeared a few times. This chain joins TRBV4-1 and TRBJ1-2; a possible D gene is TRBD1 (5 bases). Trimming left V 3 bases short and J 0 bases short, with 14 bases between. The germline CDR1 and CDR2 sequences are MGHRA and YSYEKL. The CDR3 contains 16 residues. CDR3: CASSQVPGITNYGYTF. CDR3 DNA: TGCGCCAGCAGCCAGGTTCCAGGGATAACTAACTATGGCTACACCTTC.